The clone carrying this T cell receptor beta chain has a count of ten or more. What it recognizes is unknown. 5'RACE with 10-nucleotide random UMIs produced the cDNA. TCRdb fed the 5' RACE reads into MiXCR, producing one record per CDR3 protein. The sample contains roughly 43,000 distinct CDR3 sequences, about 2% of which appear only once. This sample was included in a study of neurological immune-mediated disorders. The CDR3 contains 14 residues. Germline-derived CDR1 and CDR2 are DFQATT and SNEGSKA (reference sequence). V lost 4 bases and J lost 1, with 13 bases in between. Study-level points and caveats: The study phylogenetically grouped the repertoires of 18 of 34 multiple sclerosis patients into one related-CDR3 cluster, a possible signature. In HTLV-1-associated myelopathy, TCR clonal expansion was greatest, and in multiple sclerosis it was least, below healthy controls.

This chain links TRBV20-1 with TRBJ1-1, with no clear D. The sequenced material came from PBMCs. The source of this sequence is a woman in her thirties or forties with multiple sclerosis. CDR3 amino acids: CSAIAGLRNTEAFF. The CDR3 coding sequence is TGCAGTGCTATCGCGGGATTGCGGAACACTGAAGCTTTCTTT.